This T cell receptor (beta chain) was obtained from a study of T cells expressing NK-cell markers. Study at large: Sorted CD3+CD56-NKG2C+, CD3+CD56+NKG2C- and CD3+CD56+NKG2C+ T cells were the source of the TCR beta repertoires. The eight sequenced donors comprised seven who were HCMV-seropositive and one who was seronegative.

TCR beta cDNA was generated via 5'RACE template switching incorporating UMIs. From its re-call of the 5' RACE reads, TCRdb lists each CDR3 protein once, without DNA. This repertoire includes some 340,000 distinct CDR3 sequences. In regard to this clonotype: Its antigen remains unidentified.

Notes on the study in general: HCMV specificity of the expanded NKG2C+ T cell clones was not established.

Sequenced material: blood T cells: a sorted CD56 or NKG2C T cell subset, CD4+ or CD8+ T cells, or bulk PBMC T cells (not recorded which). The clonotype comes from a man aged 18-75 years in good health.

The CDR3: CATSQKGGVFSGDNQPQHF. J is TRBJ1-5 and V is TRBV6-1; without DNA, the TCRdb call of TRBD1 cannot be checked. From germline, CDR1 is MNHNS and CDR2 SASEGT. The CDR3 loop spans 19 amino acids.